This passage covers 26 T cell receptor beta chains from one sample sequenced in a study of T cell responses to AZD1222 COVID-19 vaccine. This table comes from immunoSEQ multiplex PCR, and its TCRdb copy is limited to in-frame clones, with some not included. The sample lists more than 30,000 clones; 70% to 90% were seen once. This material consisted of peripheral blood, taken 28 days after the second AZD1222 dose. These receptors originate from an adult who received the AZD1222 COVID-19 vaccine.

CDR3 nucleotides: TGCGCCAGCAGAGCCGGGACCCAACTTAGCACAGATACGCAGTATTTT. Its translation is CASRAGTQLSTDTQYF. The chain recombines TRBV5-1 with TRBJ2-3; tentatively, D is TRBD1 or TRBD2 (5 bases each). Trimming shortened V by 5 bases and J by 0 bases, and 16 bases separated the two germline ends. Germline CDR1 SGHRS, CDR2 YFSETQ. The CDR3 length is 16 residues.

The chain links TRBV6-1 to TRBJ1-5; 7 nucleotides line up with TRBD1. The CDR3 sequence is 11 residues long. The J segment lost 11 bases and the V segment lost 6 bases, leaving 4 bases of the junction unmatched. Germline loops: CDR1 MNHNS, CDR2 SASEGT. CDR3 loop: CASSPGQAQHF. The DNA of the CDR3 is TGTGCCAGCAGCCCCGGACAGGCCCAGCATTTT.

CDR3 in amino acids: CAWSVLNTIYF. The CDR3 DNA is TGTGCCTGGAGTGTTTTGAACACCATATATTTT. V is TRBV30 and J is TRBJ1-3; D is unclear. The CDR3 covers 11 residues. Trimming stripped 0 bases from V and 7 bases from J, with 4 bases between. Germline CDR1 and CDR2: GTSNPN and SVGIG (reference sequence).

This clone was counted a single time. This sequence joins TRBV6-5 and TRBJ2-1; 10 bases line up with TRBD2. Germline CDR1 and CDR2: MNHEY and SVGAGI. The CDR3 is 16 amino acids. J was trimmed by 5 bases and V by 2 bases; bases with no gene match: 6. The CDR3 DNA is TGTGCCAGCAGTTACCTGAGCGGGGGGGTAAACAATGAGCAGTTCTTC. It is translated as CASSYLSGGVNNEQFF.

The V and J genes are TRBV3-1 (or the pseudogene TRBV3-2) and TRBJ1-2, with 8 bases matching TRBD1. Germline CDR1 is LGHDT and CDR2 is YNNKEL (reference sequence). Germline trimming cut 5 bases from V and 4 bases from J; bases unmatched to any gene: 12. The length of the CDR3 is 16 residues. The DNA for the CDR3 is TGTGCCAGCAGCGCAGGGGGCGCGAGGGTCACCTATGGCTACACCTTC. Translated: CASSAGGARVTYGYTF.

The CDR3 spells CASKRGWGYEQYF. CDR3 nucleotides: TGTGCTAGTAAACGGGGGTGGGGCTACGAGCAGTACTTC. The chain employs TRBV12-5 and TRBJ2-7; TRBD2 might be the D (6 bases). Trimming took 8 bases from V and 3 from J, leaving 14 bases between them. The CDR3 runs 13 residues. CDR1 LGHNT and CDR2 FRNRAP come from the germline V gene.

The table lists this clone with a few counts. The chain uses TRBV11-2 and TRBJ2-2; D is ambiguous. CDR3 size: 14 residues. Trimming cost V 3 bases and J 1 base, with 6 bases left between them. Germline-derived CDR1 and CDR2 are SGHAT and FQNNGV. This CDR3 reads CASSFQLNTGELFF. In DNA, the CDR3 is TGTGCCAGCAGCTTCCAGTTGAACACCGGGGAGCTGTTTTTT.

V is TRBV30 and J is TRBJ2-2; the match to TRBD2 covers 9 bases. The CDR3 sequence is 17 residues long. After removal of 3 bases from V and 7 bases from J, the junction contained 15 bases not matched to a gene. Germline CDR1 is GTSNPN and CDR2 is SVGIG (reference sequence). The chain's CDR3 is CAWRHPRASGVSGELFF. The DNA for the CDR3 is TGTGCCTGGAGGCACCCAAGGGCTAGCGGGGTGAGCGGGGAGCTGTTTTTT.

This clone was counted a single time. The gene calls are TRBV18 and TRBJ1-4, with 8 bases aligning to TRBD1. The CDR3 is 16 amino acids. The ends lost 1 base at V and 4 bases at J; junction bases unmatched: 5. Germline-derived CDR1 and CDR2 are KGHSH and LQKENI. CDR3: CASSPLTGALNEKLFF. The CDR3, as DNA: TGTGCCAGCTCACCACTGACAGGGGCCCTTAATGAAAAACTGTTTTTT.

This CDR3 reads CSVSVYRGYIYF. The CDR3 nucleotides are TGCAGCGTTTCGGTTTACAGGGGGTATATTTACTTC. The chain carries TRBV29-1 and TRBJ2-7, with TRBD1 matching over 8 bases. Trimming took 5 bases from V and 13 from J; bases not matched to a gene: 13. CDR3 length equals 12 residues. Looked up from germline, CDR1 is SQVTM and CDR2 is ANQGSEA.

J is TRBJ1-1 and V is TRBV29-1, with TRBD1 as a possible D gene (6 bases). Germline assignment: CDR1 SQVTM and CDR2 ANQGSEA. The V end lost 2 bases, the J end lost 5 bases, and 12 bases lay between the germline ends. CDR3 length: 13 residues. The CDR3 DNA reads TGCAGCGTTGAATGGGGGGCGTATACTGAAGCTTTCTTT. It is translated as CSVEWGAYTEAFF.

The rearrangement uses TRBV5-6 and TRBJ1-2; D uncertain. Trimming took off 4 bases at V and 0 bases at J, with 13 bases between the two ends. The germline V gene encodes CDR1 SGHDT and CDR2 YYEEEE. This CDR3 has 15 residues. As DNA, the CDR3 is TGTGCCAGCAGCAGGGCAGACCTACCTAACTATGGCTACACCTTC. Amino acid sequence: CASSRADLPNYGYTF.

This chain joins TRBV13 and TRBJ2-1; 7 nucleotides agree with TRBD2. The V gene end was trimmed by 0 bases and the J gene end by 7 bases; junction bases not matched to a gene: 12. The CDR3 totals 17 residues. Germline V gene lookup returns CDR1 PRHDT and CDR2 FYEKMQ (reference sequence). Here the CDR3 reads CASSLGPRGTRGNEQFF. CDR3 sequence (DNA): TGTGCCAGCAGCTTAGGCCCGCGGGGGACCCGCGGGAATGAGCAGTTCTTC.

There are a few counts of this clone. The V gene is TRBV6-9, the J gene TRBJ1-5; D gene uncertain. This CDR3 is built from 18 residues. CDR1 and CDR2 (germline): MNHGY, SVAAGI. V was trimmed by 7 bases and J by 0 bases, leaving 22 bases between them. CDR3 sequence: CASIEAPGSLNSNQPQHF. The DNA of the CDR3 is TGTGCCAGCATCGAGGCGCCGGGTTCCCTTAATAGCAATCAGCCCCAGCATTTT.

V and J are TRBV9 and TRBJ1-1, with unresolved D. The CDR3 is made up of 14 amino acids. Germline values: CDR1 SGDLS, CDR2 YYNGEE. The germline V and J ends were trimmed by 1 base and 0 bases, with 7 bases remaining between them. The CDR3 nucleotides read TGTGCCAGCAGCGTATCCCTAATGAACACTGAAGCTTTCTTT. Translation gives CASSVSLMNTEAFF.

The rearrangement links TRBV18 to TRBJ1-1; D not resolved. Deletions cut 6 bases from V and 1 base from J, with 6 bases between. CDR3 length: 12 residues. Germline CDR1 reads KGHSH; CDR2 reads LQKENI. CDR3 DNA: TGTGCCAGCTCTCCAAGGAACACTGAAGCTTTCTTT. Its translation: CASSPRNTEAFF.

The chain carries TRBV15 and TRBJ2-7; 9 bases match TRBD1. V was clipped by 1 base and J by 5 bases; unmatched bases: 6. Germline V gene sequence: CDR1 LNHNV, CDR2 YYDKDF (reference sequence). This CDR3 contains 15 residues. CDR3 nucleotide sequence: TGTGCCACCAGCAGAGGTGGACAGGGGAGGGACGAGCAGTACTTC. Protein sequence: CATSRGGQGRDEQYF.

This clone was picked up one time. The V gene is TRBV12-3 or TRBV12-4, the J gene TRBJ2-7, with 10 nucleotides matching TRBD1. The V gene end was trimmed by 6 bases and the J gene end by 5 bases; junction bases not matched to a gene: 4. This CDR3 spans 13 amino acids. CDR3 in DNA: TGTGCCAGCAGGCCCGGGACAGGGGACGAGCAGTACTTC. Translating it yields CASRPGTGDEQYF.

This clone occurred once. The chain is built from TRBV19 and TRBJ1-1; the D gene is possibly TRBD1 (6 bases). Germline V gene lookup returns CDR1 LNHDA and CDR2 SQIVND (reference sequence). This CDR3 spans 15 amino acids. V was pared by 6 bases and J by 6 bases, with 20 bases between. The CDR3 region is CASRKSSTYRAEAFF. The CDR3 bases are TGTGCCAGTAGGAAATCGTCGACGTACAGGGCTGAAGCTTTCTTT.

The rearrangement links TRBV5-5 to TRBJ1-1, with D unclear. This CDR3 spans 14 amino acids. Trimming shortened V by 2 bases and J by 2 bases, and 10 bases separated the two germline ends. The V gene's germline CDR1 is SGHKS and CDR2 YYEKEE (reference sequence). CDR3 in DNA: TGTGCCAGCAGCTTCGTAACGGCTAACACTGAAGCTTTCTTT. This codes for CASSFVTANTEAFF.

The V gene is TRBV5-1, the J gene TRBJ2-2; 10 bases map to TRBD1. The junction had 3 bases not matched to a gene; V was cut back by 0 bases and J by 4 bases. Germline CDR1 reads SGHRS; CDR2 reads YFSETQ. The CDR3 consists of 16 residues. The CDR3 here is CASSLVRTGGTGELFF. CDR3 nucleotides: TGCGCCAGCAGCTTGGTCAGGACAGGGGGCACCGGGGAGCTGTTTTTT.

The chain links TRBV5-1 to TRBJ2-3, with D maybe TRBD2 (7 bases). CDR1 is SGHRS and CDR2 is YFSETQ in the germline V gene. This CDR3 has 16 amino acids. V was pared by 4 bases and J by 4 bases, with 19 bases between. The CDR3 is CASSNTGGQVPDTQYF. The CDR3 DNA reads as TGCGCCAGCAGCAATACGGGGGGCCAGGTTCCAGATACGCAGTATTTT.

The genes are TRBV24-1 and TRBJ1-5; the match to TRBD1 covers 11 bases. Trimming removed 4 bases from V and 10 bases from J; junction bases left unmatched: 2. Germline values: CDR1 KGHDR, CDR2 SFDVKD. The CDR3 extends over 13 amino acids. The CDR3: CATSEGTGGPQHF. The DNA of the CDR3 is TGTGCCACCAGTGAGGGGACAGGGGGACCCCAGCATTTT.

The CDR3 nucleotides are TGTGCCAGCAGTTACGACGGTACGAAGCAGTACTTC. This encodes CASSYDGTKQYF. This chain connects TRBV6-5 to TRBJ2-7; D gene ambiguous. The CDR3 is 12 amino acids. V was pared by 2 bases and J by 8 bases, with 10 bases between. CDR1 is MNHEY, CDR2 SVGAGI, per germline.

This rearrangement joins TRBV9 to TRBJ2-1, with 8 bases that match TRBD2. V shed 4 bases, J shed 4 bases, and the junction held 13 bases outside the gene matches. Per germline, CDR1 SGDLS and CDR2 YYNGEE. The CDR3 is 17 amino acids. This CDR3 is CASSLHLRASGYNEQFF. CDR3 bases: TGTGCCAGCAGCCTCCACCTTCGGGCTAGCGGGTACAATGAGCAGTTCTTC.

This chain joins TRBV7-8 and TRBJ2-5; 13 positions match TRBD2. CDR3 length equals 17 residues. V gave up 6 bases and J gave up 5 bases; unmatched junction bases: 12. Germline values: CDR1 SGHVS, CDR2 FQNEAQ. In nucleotides, the CDR3 is TGTGCCAGCAGAAACCCACTAGCGGGGGGGCCAAGGGAGACCCAGTACTTC. This encodes CASRNPLAGGPRETQYF.